The sequence of this TCR beta chain was determined in a study of metastatic and nonmetastatic thyroid tumors (dated by TCRdb to 2020 to 2021). For context, the study as a whole: The researchers compared repertoires between peripheral blood samples and tumor or nodule tissue samples from patients with malignant or benign thyroid disease. Broader findings and caveats from the paper: TCR beta diversity was reported as significantly higher in malignant tumors than in benign nodules, in both blood and tumor samples.

This clone has only a few counts. The antigen it binds to is not known. Base quality data are lacking; no much larger clone is found one base away. The library was prepared using PCR. TCRdb records Illumina HiSeq 4000 as the sequencer. High-throughput sequencing was used to profile the CDR3 region of the TCR beta-chain in every patient. For the original study's pipeline: A classifier to discriminate distant-metastatic papillary thyroid cancer patients was built from CDR3 differences across clinicopathological groups. The Shannon index was used to measure repertoire diversity, and the Morisita-Horn index was used to measure how similar tumor and blood repertoires were. TCRdb passed the public sequencing reads through fastp at Q25 and MiXCR, retaining productive beta sequences. TCRdb, not the authors, supplied the V and J calls. In this sample the table shows roughly 8,900 clones, 20% to 30% of which occur a single time. The ten largest clones take up 13% of the sample.

No treatment had been received by any patient before thyroid surgery. Patient clinical samples collected from about 2012 to 2018 were retrospectively analysed using T-cell receptor beta sequencing. Compared with germline, V lacks 9 bases and J lacks 3 bases; bases without a gene match: 7. The cysteine opens and the phenylalanine closes a CDR3 of 14 amino acids. Only the CDR3 portion is preserved as DNA: 42 bases, with reading frame beginning at the first base. The germline V gene encodes CDR1 MNHEY and CDR2 SMNVEV (reference sequence). The chain couples TRBV27 to TRBJ1-3; TRBD1 lines up with 8 middle nucleotides. This TCR was sampled from a female donor with papillary thyroid cancer or a benign thyroid nodule (not recorded which). Some clones in this sample may be carry-over from other donors' samples. Sample: adjacent normal tissue. The nucleotides are TGTGCCAGTTGGACAGGGCTGGTTGGAAACACCATATATTTT. Its coded protein is CASWTGLVGNTIYF.